This TCR beta chain stems from a study of blood T cell repertoires in COVID-19. On the study more broadly: T cells, B-cell-depleted T cells, or PBMCs provided the cDNA or gDNA that served as material.

Assay used: immunoSEQ multiplex PCR; TCRdb lists only in-frame clones, some missing. The sample lists around 200,000 clones; 80% to 90% were seen once. CDR1 MGHRA and CDR2 YSYEKL come from the germline V gene. V trimming: 0 bases; J trimming: 1 base; junction bases outside the gene matches: 6. The CDR3 has 19 residues. The material sequenced was peripheral blood. This clonotype was obtained from a man aged 55 to 70 with acute or convalescent COVID-19. This chain connects TRBV4-1 to TRBJ2-5, with TRBD2 matching 15 bases. CDR3 amino acids: CASSQERTSGRAAQETQYF. CDR3 DNA sequence: TGCGCCAGCAGCCAAGAGCGGACTAGCGGGAGGGCCGCCCAAGAGACCCAGTACTTC.